This T cell receptor beta chain was recorded in a study of T cell changes during pregnancy in multiple sclerosis. There are 13 residues in the CDR3. Trimming shortened V by 0 bases and J by 6 bases, and 8 bases separated the two germline ends. The germline gives CDR1 SGHNT, CDR2 YYREEE (reference sequence). TCRdb's copy holds only in-frame clones and misses some; the assay was immunoSEQ multiplex PCR. The sample has tens of thousands of clones, roughly 90% seen once. The clonotype was recovered from a female donor in good health, enrolled as a control in a pregnancy study. Sequenced here: peripheral blood, sampled after pregnancy. V is TRBV5-4 and J is TRBJ2-3; perhaps TRBD2 as D (5 bases). The CDR3 reads CASSLGGRDTQYF. CDR3 DNA: TGTGCCAGCAGCTTGGGCGGGCGGGATACGCAGTATTTT.